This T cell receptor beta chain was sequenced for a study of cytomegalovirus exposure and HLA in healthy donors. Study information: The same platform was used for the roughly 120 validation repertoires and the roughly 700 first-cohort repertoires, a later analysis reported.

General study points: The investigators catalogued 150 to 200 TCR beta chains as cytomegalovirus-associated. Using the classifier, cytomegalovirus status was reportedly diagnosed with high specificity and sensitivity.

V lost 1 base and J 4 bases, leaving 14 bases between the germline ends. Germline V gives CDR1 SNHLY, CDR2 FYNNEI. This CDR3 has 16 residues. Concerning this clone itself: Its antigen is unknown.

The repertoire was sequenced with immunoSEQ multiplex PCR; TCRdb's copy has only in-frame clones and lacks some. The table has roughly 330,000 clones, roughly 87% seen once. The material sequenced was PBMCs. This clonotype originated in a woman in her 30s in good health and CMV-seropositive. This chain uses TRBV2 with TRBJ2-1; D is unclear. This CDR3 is CASSEGGRPGYNEQFF. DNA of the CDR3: TGTGCCAGCAGTGAAGGCGGAAGGCCAGGATACAATGAGCAGTTCTTC.